Reported below is one T cell receptor (beta chain). The germline gives CDR1 MDHEN, CDR2 SYDVKM. This CDR3 region has 13 residues. Between the trimmed V and J ends, which lost 6 bases and 8 bases, there was a span of 16 bases. The data stem from a study of blood T cell repertoires in COVID-19. Libraries were prepared by immunoSEQ multiplex PCR; TCRdb keeps only in-frame clonotypes and omits some of them. The data contain fewer than 180,000 clones, 84% of them singletons. The TCR sequence derives from a man aged 65-85 years with acute or convalescent COVID-19. The sample comprised peripheral blood. The chain recombines TRBV28 with TRBJ1-2; D gene unclear. CDR3 sequence (DNA): TGTGCCAGCAGCAGCTTACGGCGGAGGGGCTACACCTTC. It is translated as CASSSLRRRGYTF.